This TCR beta chain was observed in a study of cytomegalovirus exposure and HLA in healthy donors. General study points: The study assumed roughly uniform donor sequencing depth for presence/absence analyses.

This PCR relied on a set of 60 Vbeta primers and 13 Jbeta primers. The method was immunoSEQ multiplex PCR; TCRdb's version includes in-frame clones alone and lacks a portion of them. The sample records around 99,000 clones, under 85% being singletons. The table lists this clone with a few counts. The antigen remains undetermined. Looked up from germline, CDR1 is SGHRS and CDR2 is YFSETQ. CDR3 length: 15 amino acids. J lost 8 bases, V lost 0 bases, and 4 bases had no gene match. The source of this sequence is a man between 40 and 49 years old in good health and CMV-seronegative. The J gene is TRBJ1-4, the V gene TRBV5-1; 10 bases fit TRBD1. Sequencing was carried out using PBMCs. The CDR3 region has the DNA TGCGCCAGCAGCTTGGCGACAGGGGGCGGCGAAAAACTGTTTTTT. Translating gives CASSLATGGGEKLFF.